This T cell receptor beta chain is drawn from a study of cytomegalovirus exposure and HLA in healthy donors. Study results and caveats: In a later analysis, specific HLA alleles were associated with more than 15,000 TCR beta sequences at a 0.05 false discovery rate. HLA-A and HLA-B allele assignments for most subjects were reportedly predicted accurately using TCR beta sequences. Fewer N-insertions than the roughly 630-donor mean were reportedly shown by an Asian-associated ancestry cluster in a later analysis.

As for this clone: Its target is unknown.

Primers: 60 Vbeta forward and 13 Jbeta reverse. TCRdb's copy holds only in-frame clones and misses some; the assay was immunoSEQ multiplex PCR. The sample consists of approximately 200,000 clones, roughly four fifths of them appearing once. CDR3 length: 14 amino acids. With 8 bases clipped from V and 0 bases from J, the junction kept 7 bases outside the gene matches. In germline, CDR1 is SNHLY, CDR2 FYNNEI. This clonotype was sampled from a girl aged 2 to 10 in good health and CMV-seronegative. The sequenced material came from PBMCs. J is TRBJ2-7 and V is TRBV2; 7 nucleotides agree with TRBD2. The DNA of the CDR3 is TGTGCCAGCGCACCCCGGGACTACTCCTACGAGCAGTACTTC. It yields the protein CASAPRDYSYEQYF.